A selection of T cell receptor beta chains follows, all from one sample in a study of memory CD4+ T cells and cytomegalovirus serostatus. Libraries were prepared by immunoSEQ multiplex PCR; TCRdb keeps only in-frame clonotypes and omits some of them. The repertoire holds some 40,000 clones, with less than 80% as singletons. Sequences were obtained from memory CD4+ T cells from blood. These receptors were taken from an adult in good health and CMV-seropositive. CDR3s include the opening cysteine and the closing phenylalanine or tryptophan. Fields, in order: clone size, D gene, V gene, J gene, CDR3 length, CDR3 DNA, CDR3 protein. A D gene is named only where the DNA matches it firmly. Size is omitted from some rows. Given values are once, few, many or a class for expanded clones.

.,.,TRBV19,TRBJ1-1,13,TGTGCCAGTAGTATTGTAACGGGCACTGAAGCTTTCTTT,CASSIVTGTEAFF
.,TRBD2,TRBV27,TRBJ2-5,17,TGTGCCAGCAGTTTAGGGGATGGGACTAGGGACATGTGGACCCAGTACTTC,CASSLGDGTRDMWTQYF
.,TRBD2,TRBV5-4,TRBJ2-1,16,TGTGCCAGCAGCTATGGGACTAGCGGGGGCCGACTTGAGCAGTTCTTC,CASSYGTSGGRLEQFF
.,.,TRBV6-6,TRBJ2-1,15,TGTGCCAGCAGTTACAGGTCAGGGGATAACAATGAGCAGTTCTTC,CASSYRSGDNNEQFF
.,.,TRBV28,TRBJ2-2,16,TGTGCCAGCACTCCCGCGGGGACTTTTAACACCGGGGAGCTGTTTTTT,CASTPAGTFNTGELFF
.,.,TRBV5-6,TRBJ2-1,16,TGTGTCTCAGCTTGGATGGGGAGGCCTTCCTACAATGAGCAGTTCTTC,CVSAWMGRPSYNEQFF
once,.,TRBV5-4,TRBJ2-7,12,TGTGCCAGCAGCCGTGACAGATACGAGCAGTACTTC,CASSRDRYEQYF
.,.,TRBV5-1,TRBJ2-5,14,TGCGCCAGCAGCTTGTTGTCCCCCCAAGAGACCCAGTACTTC,CASSLLSPQETQYF
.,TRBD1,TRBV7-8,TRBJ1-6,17,TGTGCCAGCAGCTGGGGACAGGGAGGGACGCGGAATTCACCCCTCCACTTT,CASSWGQGGTRNSPLHF
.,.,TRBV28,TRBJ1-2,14,TGTGCCAGCCGTCCCGCGGGGGGGGTCGGCGGCTACACCTTC,CASRPAGGVGGYTF
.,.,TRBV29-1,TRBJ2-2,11,TGCAGCGTAGGAAACACCGGGGAGCTGTTTTTT,CSVGNTGELFF
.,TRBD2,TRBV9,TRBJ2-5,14,TGTGCCAGCGCCCAGGGACTAGCGGGGGAGACCCAGTACTTC,CASAQGLAGETQYF
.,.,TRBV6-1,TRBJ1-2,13,TGTGCCAGCACCGCGGGACCGTTCTATGGCTACACCTTC,CASTAGPFYGYTF
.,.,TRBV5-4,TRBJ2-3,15,TGTGCCAGCAGCTTGTCCGTTACTAGCACAGATACGCAGTATTTT,CASSLSVTSTDTQYF
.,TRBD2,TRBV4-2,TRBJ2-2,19,TGTGCCAGCAGCCAAGAGCGGGGGTCTAGCGGGGCACTAACCGGGGAGCTGTTTTTT,CASSQERGSSGALTGELFF
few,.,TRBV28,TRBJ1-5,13,TGTGCCAGCACCTGGGGGAGCAATCAGCCCCAGCATTTT,CASTWGSNQPQHF